The T cell receptor beta chain described here comes from a study of Ad26.COV2.S vaccination and SARS-CoV-2 variants. Study conclusions and caveats: Total T cell responses may have been underestimated by the TCR breadth and depth analyses.

Germline V gene sequence: CDR1 MGHRA, CDR2 YSYEKL. V lost 0 bases and J 1 base, leaving 21 bases between the germline ends. The CDR3 sequence is 19 residues long. Note on this clone: The antigen remains undetermined.

TCRdb keeps only in-frame clones here, not all; method: immunoSEQ multiplex PCR. The sample consists of around 340,000 clones, 70% to 90% of them appearing once. The sample's treatment: about 20 received Ad26.COV2.S at low or high dose, single or two shots; roughly five received placebo; per-sample allocation not given. After the first vaccine or placebo injection, samples were drawn on day 63. An Ad26 vector that expressed Wuhan-strain SARS-CoV-2 spike constituted the vaccine. The clonotype comes from a person aged 18-65 years who received the Ad26.COV2.S COVID-19 vaccine or a placebo. The source was peripheral blood, collected in a trial of Ad26.COV2.S vaccine versus placebo. The chain uses TRBV4-1 and TRBJ1-1, with no clear D. The CDR3 nucleotides are TGCGCCAGCAGCCAAGATAATTTGGGATCAGTCTCATCGAACACTGAAGCTTTCTTT. Translated: CASSQDNLGSVSSNTEAFF.